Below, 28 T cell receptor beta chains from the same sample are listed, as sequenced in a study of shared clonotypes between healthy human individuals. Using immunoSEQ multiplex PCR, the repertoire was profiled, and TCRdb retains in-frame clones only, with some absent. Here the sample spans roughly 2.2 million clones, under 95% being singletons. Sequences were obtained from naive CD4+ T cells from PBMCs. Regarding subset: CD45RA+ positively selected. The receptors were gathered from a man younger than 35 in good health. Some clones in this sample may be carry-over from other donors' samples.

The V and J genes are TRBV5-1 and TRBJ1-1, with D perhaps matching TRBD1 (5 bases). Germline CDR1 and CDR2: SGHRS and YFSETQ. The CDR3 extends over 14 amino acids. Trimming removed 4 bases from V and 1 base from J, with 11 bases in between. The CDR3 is CASSQGPANTEAFF. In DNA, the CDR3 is TGCGCCAGCAGCCAGGGACCGGCGAACACTGAAGCTTTCTTT.

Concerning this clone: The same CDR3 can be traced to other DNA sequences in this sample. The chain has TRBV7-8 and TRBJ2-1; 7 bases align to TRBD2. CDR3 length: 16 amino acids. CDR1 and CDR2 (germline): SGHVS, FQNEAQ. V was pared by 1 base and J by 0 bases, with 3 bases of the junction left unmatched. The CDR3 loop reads CASSLGRTSSYNEQFF. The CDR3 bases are TGTGCCAGCAGCTTAGGTCGGACTAGCTCCTACAATGAGCAGTTCTTC.

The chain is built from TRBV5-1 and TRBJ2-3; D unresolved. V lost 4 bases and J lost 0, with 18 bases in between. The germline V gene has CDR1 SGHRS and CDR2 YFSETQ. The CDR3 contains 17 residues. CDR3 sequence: CASSGPTGQPSTDTQYF. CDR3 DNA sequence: TGCGCCAGCAGCGGCCCGACTGGCCAGCCTAGCACAGATACGCAGTATTTT.

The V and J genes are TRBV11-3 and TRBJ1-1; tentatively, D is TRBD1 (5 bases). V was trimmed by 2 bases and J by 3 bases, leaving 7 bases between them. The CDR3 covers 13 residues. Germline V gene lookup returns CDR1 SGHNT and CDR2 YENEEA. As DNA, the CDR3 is TGTGCCAGCAGCTTACAGGGAGACACTGAAGCTTTCTTT. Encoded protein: CASSLQGDTEAFF.

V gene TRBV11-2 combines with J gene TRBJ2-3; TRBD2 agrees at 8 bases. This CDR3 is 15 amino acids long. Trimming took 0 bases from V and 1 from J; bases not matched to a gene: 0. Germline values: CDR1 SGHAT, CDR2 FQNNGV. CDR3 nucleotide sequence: TGTGCCAGCAGCTTAGACGGGAGGGGCACAGATACGCAGTATTTT. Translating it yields CASSLDGRGTDTQYF.

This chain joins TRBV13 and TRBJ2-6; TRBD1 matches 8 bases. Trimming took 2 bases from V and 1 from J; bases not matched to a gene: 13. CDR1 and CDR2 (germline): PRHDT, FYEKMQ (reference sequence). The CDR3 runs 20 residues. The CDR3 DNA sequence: TGTGCCAGCAGCTTAAATTCCGGGACAGGACCCCCGTCTGGGGCCAACGTCCTGACTTTC. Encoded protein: CASSLNSGTGPPSGANVLTF.

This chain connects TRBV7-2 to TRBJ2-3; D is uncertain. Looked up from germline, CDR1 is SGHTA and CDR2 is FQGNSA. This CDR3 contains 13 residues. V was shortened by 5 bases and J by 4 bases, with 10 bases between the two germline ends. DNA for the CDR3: TGTGCCAGCAGCCCACTCCCGCCAGATACGCAGTATTTT. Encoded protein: CASSPLPPDTQYF.

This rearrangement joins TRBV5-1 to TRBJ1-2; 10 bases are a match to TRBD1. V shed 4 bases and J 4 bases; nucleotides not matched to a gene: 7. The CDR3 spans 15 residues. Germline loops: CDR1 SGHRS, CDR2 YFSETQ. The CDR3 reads CASSGGQGLSYGYTF. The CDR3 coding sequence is TGCGCCAGCAGCGGGGGACAGGGGCTGAGCTATGGCTACACCTTC.

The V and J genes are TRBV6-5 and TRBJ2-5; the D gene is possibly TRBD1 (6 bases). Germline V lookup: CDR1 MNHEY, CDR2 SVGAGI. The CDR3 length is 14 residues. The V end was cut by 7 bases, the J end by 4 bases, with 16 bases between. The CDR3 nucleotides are TGTGCCAGCACCGACAAAGGGGGTTCAGAGACCCAGTACTTC. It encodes CASTDKGGSETQYF.

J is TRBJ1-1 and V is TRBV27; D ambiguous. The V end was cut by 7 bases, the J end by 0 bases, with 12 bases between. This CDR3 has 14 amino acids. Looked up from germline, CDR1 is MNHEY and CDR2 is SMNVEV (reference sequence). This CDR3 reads CASTSRTLNTEAFF. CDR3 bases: TGTGCCAGCACGTCCCGAACTCTGAACACTGAAGCTTTCTTT.

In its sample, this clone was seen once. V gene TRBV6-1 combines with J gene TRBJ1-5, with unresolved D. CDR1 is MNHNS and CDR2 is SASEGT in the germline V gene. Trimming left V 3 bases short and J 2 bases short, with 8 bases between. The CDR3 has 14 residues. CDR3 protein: CASSDIIRNQPQHF. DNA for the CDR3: TGTGCCAGCAGTGATATTATTCGCAATCAGCCCCAGCATTTT.

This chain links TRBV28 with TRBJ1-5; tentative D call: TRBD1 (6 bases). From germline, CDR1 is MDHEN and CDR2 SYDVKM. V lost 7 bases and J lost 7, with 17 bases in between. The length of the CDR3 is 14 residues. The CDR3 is CASTTGQMGQPQHF. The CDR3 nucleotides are TGTGCCAGCACTACTGGACAGATGGGGCAGCCCCAGCATTTT.

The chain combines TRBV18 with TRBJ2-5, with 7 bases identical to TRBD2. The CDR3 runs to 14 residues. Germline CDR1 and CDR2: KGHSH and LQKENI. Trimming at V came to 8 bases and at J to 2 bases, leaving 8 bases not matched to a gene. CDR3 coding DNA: TGTGCCAGCCGCCCGGGACTACAACAAGAGACCCAGTACTTC. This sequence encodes CASRPGLQQETQYF. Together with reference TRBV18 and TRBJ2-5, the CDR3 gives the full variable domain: NAGVMQNPRHLVRRRGQEARLRCSPMKGHSHVYWYRQLPEEGLKFMVYLQKENIIDESGMPKERFSAEFPKEGPSILRIQQVVRGDSAAYFCASRPGLQQETQYFGPGTRLLVL.

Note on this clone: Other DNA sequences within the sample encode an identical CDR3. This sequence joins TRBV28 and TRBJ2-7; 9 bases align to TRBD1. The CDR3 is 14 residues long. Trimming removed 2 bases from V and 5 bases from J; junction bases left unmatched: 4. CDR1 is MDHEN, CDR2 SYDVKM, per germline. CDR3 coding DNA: TGTGCCAGCAGTTTACGGGACAGGGTCCACGAGCAGTACTTC. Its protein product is CASSLRDRVHEQYF.

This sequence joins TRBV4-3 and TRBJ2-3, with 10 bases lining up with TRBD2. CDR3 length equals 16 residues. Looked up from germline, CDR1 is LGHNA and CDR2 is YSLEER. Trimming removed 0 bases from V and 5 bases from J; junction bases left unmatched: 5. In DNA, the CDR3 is TGCGCCAGCAGCCAAGAAGCGGGAGGGCAGATAGATACGCAGTATTTT. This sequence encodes CASSQEAGGQIDTQYF.

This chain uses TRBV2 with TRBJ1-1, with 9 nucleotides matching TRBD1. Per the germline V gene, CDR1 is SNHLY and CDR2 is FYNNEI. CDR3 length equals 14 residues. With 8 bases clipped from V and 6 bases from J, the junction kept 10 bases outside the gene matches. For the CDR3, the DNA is TGTGCCAGCCAAGCACAGGGGGCGCAGGCTGAAGCTTTCTTT. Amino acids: CASQAQGAQAEAFF.

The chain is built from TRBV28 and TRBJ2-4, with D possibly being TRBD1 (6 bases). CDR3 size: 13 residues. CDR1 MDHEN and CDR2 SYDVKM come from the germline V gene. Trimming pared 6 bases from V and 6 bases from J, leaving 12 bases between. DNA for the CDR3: TGTGCCAGCAGGCAGGGGACCCTAAACATTCAGTACTTC. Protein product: CASRQGTLNIQYF.

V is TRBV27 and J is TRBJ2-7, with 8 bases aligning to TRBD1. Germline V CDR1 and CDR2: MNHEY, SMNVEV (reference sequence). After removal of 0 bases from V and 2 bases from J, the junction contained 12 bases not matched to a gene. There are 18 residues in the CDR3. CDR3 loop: CASSLSAPLDRVAYEQYF. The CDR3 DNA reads TGTGCCAGCAGTTTATCGGCCCCCCTGGACAGGGTTGCCTACGAGCAGTACTTC.

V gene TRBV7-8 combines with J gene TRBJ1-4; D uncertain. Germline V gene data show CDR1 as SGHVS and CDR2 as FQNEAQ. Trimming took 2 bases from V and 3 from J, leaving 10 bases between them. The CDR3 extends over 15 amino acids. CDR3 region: CASSLRAGANEKLFF. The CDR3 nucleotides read TGTGCCAGCAGCTTACGGGCAGGAGCTAATGAAAAACTGTTTTTT.

The CDR3 sequence is CASSLVFGLGNTIYF. In DNA, the CDR3 is TGTGCCAGCAGCTTAGTTTTTGGACTTGGAAACACCATATATTTT. The chain joins TRBV11-2 to TRBJ1-3, with D hard to call. V gave up 1 base and J gave up 3 bases, with 10 bases separating them. Looked up from germline, CDR1 is SGHAT and CDR2 is FQNNGV. The CDR3 has 15 residues.

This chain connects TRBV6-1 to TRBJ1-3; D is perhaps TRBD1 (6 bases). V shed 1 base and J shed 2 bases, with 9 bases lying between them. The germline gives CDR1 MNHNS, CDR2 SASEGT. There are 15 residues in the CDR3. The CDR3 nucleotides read TGTGCCAGCAGTGAAGTCTGGGGGCCTGGAAACACCATATATTTT. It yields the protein CASSEVWGPGNTIYF.

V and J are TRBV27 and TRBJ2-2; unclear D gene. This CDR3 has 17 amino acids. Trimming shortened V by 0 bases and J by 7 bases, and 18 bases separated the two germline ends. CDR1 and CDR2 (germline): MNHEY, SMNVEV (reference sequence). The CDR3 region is CASSLSLLGSRLGELFF. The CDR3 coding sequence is TGTGCCAGCAGTTTATCTCTTTTAGGCTCTAGGCTCGGGGAGCTGTTTTTT.

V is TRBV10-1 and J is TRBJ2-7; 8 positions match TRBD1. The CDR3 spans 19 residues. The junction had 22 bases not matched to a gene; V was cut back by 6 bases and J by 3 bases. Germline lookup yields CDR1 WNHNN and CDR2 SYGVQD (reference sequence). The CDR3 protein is CASSAVNNKGQGRFYEQYF. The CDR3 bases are TGCGCCAGCAGCGCCGTAAATAATAAAGGACAGGGTAGGTTCTACGAGCAGTACTTC.

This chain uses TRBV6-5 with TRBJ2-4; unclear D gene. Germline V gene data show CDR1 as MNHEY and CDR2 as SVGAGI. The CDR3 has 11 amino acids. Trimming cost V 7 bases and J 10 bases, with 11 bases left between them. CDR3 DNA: TGTGCCAGCACCGATCGGGTTATTCAGTACTTC. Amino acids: CASTDRVIQYF.

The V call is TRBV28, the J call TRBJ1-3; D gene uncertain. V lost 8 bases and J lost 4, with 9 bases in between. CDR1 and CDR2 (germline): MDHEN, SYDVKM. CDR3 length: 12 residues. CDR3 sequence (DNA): TGTGCCAGCGAGAGAAGAGGAAACACCATATATTTT. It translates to CASERRGNTIYF.

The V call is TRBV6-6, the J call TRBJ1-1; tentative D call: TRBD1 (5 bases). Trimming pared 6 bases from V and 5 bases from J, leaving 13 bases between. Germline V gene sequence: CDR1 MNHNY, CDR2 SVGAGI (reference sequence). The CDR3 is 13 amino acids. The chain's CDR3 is CASSEFRDTEAFF. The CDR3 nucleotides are TGTGCCAGCAGCGAGTTCAGGGATACTGAAGCTTTCTTT.

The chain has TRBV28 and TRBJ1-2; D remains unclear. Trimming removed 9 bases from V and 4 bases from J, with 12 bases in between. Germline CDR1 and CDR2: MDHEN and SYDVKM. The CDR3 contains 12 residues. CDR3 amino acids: CASTGGSYGYTF. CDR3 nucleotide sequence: TGTGCCAGTACGGGCGGAAGCTATGGCTACACCTTC.

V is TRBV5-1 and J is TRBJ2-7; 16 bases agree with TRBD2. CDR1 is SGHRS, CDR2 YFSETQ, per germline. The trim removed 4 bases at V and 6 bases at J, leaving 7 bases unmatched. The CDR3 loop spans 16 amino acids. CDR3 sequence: CASSRGLAGGGSEQYF. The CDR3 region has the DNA TGCGCCAGCAGCCGGGGACTAGCGGGAGGGGGTAGCGAGCAGTACTTC. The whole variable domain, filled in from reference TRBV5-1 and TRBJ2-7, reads KAGVTQTPRYLIKTRGQQVTLSCSPISGHRSVSWYQQTPGQGLQFLFEYFSETQRNKGNFPGRFSGRQFSNSRSEMNVSTLELGDSALYLCASSRGLAGGGSEQYFGPGTRLTVT.